This is a list of T cell receptor beta chains from one sample in a study of cytomegalovirus exposure and HLA in healthy donors. TCRdb's table, derived via immunoSEQ multiplex PCR, lists solely in-frame clones and lacks some. The sample lists 100,000 to 150,000 clones, about 84% occurring once. Material for sequencing was PBMCs. The receptors derive from a man between 18 and 29 years old in good health and CMV-seropositive. CDR3s include the opening cysteine and the closing phenylalanine or tryptophan. A D gene is named only where the DNA matches it firmly. Size tells how often a clone was seen (once, few, many) or the class of an expanded clone, and some rows leave it out.

j_call v_call d_call clone_size cdr3_nt cdr3_aa
TRBJ1-1 TRBV6-5 NA NA TGTGCCAGCAGCCTGGGGCAGGAAGCTTTCTTT CASSLGQEAFF
TRBJ2-3 TRBV27 TRBD1 NA TGTGCCAGCAGTTTCTGGGACAGGGCTAGCACAGATACGCAGTATTTT CASSFWDRASTDTQYF
TRBJ2-4 TRBV7-9 TRBD1 NA TGTGCCAGCAGCTTATCGACAGGGGGCTATGAGGGGGCCAAAAACATTCAGTACTTC CASSLSTGGYEGAKNIQYF
TRBJ2-7 TRBV12-5 TRBD1 NA TGTGCTAGTGGTTTGGTACCGGGGACAGGGACCTACGAGCAGTACTTC CASGLVPGTGTYEQYF
TRBJ2-7 TRBV7-9 TRBD2 NA TGTGCCAGCAGCGGACCGACTAGCGGGAGCTACGAGCAGTACTTC CASSGPTSGSYEQYF
TRBJ2-4 TRBV2 NA NA TGTGCCAGCAGTCCGACAGAGGCGTCATTTCAGTACTTC CASSPTEASFQYF
TRBJ2-1 TRBV5-1 TRBD2 NA TGCGCCAGCAGCCTTGGACTAGGAGTAACTGAGCAGTTCTTC CASSLGLGVTEQFF
TRBJ2-3 TRBV19 NA NA TGTGCCAGTAGTATGACAACAGATACGCAGTATTTT CASSMTTDTQYF
TRBJ1-5 TRBV4-3 NA NA TGCGCCAGCAGCCAATCCAGGGGTTCCAAGGGCAATCAGCCCCAGCATTTT CASSQSRGSKGNQPQHF
TRBJ2-1 TRBV13 TRBD2 NA TGTGCCAGCACGTCTAGCGGGATTAGCTCCTACAATGAGCAGTTCTTC CASTSSGISSYNEQFF
TRBJ2-1 TRBV7-2 NA NA TGTGCCAGCAGCTTACGACAGGCCAATGAGCAGTTCTTC CASSLRQANEQFF
TRBJ2-1 TRBV7-9 TRBD2 NA TGTGCCAGCTGTCCCGGGACTAGTAACAATGAGCAGTTCTTC CASCPGTSNNEQFF
TRBJ2-5 TRBV7-2 NA NA TGTGCCAGCAGCCCCTCGGGGTCGTGGGAGACCCAGTACTTC CASSPSGSWETQYF
TRBJ1-2 TRBV5-1 NA NA TGCGCCAGCAGCTTGGCCTCTAAAGGAGAACGCTACACCTTC CASSLASKGERYTF
TRBJ2-3 TRBV9 NA NA TGTGCCAGCAGCGTAGTAGGCACAGATACGCAGTATTTT CASSVVGTDTQYF
TRBJ2-7 TRBV29-1 TRBD1 NA TGCAGCGTTGAAGCTCGGACAGGGAGCTCCTACGAGCAGTACTTC CSVEARTGSSYEQYF
TRBJ2-7 TRBV7-9 TRBD1 NA TGTGCCAGCAGCTTAGGGGGGACAGGGTACGAGCAGTACTTC CASSLGGTGYEQYF
TRBJ1-1 TRBV29-1 NA NA TGCAGCGTTCCCCAGGGGCCTGAAGCTTTCTTT CSVPQGPEAFF
TRBJ2-5 TRBV5-1 NA NA TGCGCCAGCAGCACCCTCCACAGGGCTGGGGAGACCCAGTACTTC CASSTLHRAGETQYF
TRBJ2-7 TRBV7-6 TRBD1 NA TGTGCCAGCAGCTTAGGGCTCCGGACAGGGAATTACGAGCAGTACTTC CASSLGLRTGNYEQYF
TRBJ2-7 TRBV28 NA NA TGTGCCAGCAGTCCCCCGTCTAGGATAACCTACGAGCAGTACTTC CASSPPSRITYEQYF
TRBJ2-3 TRBV14 TRBD1 NA TGTGCCAGCAGCCATTGGGACAGCAGCACAGGTACGCAGTATTTT CASSHWDSSTGTQYF
TRBJ2-1 TRBV11-2 NA NA TGTGCCAGCAGCCCACTGAAGCTCTACAATGAGCAGTTCTTC CASSPLKLYNEQFF
TRBJ2-3 TRBV5-1 TRBD1 NA TGCGCCAGCTTCAGGGACAGGTGGACAGATACGCAGTATTTT CASFRDRWTDTQYF
TRBJ2-1 TRBV30 TRBD2 NA TGTGCCTTTCGAGCTAGAGCGGGGATTAGGCATGAGCAGTTCTTC CAFRARAGIRHEQFF
TRBJ2-2 TRBV13 TRBD2 NA TGTGCCAGCAGCTTAGGCTTCGGGGGGGGCGTCACCGGGGAGCTGTTTTTT CASSLGFGGGVTGELFF
TRBJ1-1 TRBV7-9 NA few TGTGCCAGCAGCCCCGGGGAATTGAACACTGAAGCTTTCTTT CASSPGELNTEAFF
TRBJ2-3 TRBV5-4 NA NA TGTGCCAGCAGCTACTCTAGCACAGATACGCAGTATTTT CASSYSSTDTQYF
TRBJ2-4 TRBV4-1 NA NA TGCGCCAGCAGCCAGCGCCCTAGATGGGTAGCCAAAAACATTCAGTACTTC CASSQRPRWVAKNIQYF
TRBJ2-1 TRBV9 NA NA TGTGCCAGCAGCGTAGGACTGTGGGGGGCCTACAATGAGCAGTTCTTC CASSVGLWGAYNEQFF
TRBJ1-4 TRBV5-4 NA few TGTGCCAGCAGCTATGACCGGGGGATAACGACTAATGAAAAACTGTTTTTT CASSYDRGITTNEKLFF
TRBJ1-5 TRBV7-2 TRBD1 NA TGTGCCAGCAGCGTAGAGGACAGGGCTAGTCAGCCCCAGCATTTT CASSVEDRASQPQHF
TRBJ1-6 TRBV4-3 TRBD1 NA TGCGCCAGCAGCCAGGACAGGGCATTCCCCCTCCACTTT CASSQDRAFPLHF
TRBJ1-5 TRBV4-1 TRBD1 NA TGCGCCAGCAGCCAAGAAGACAGGGGGGATCAGCCCCAGCATTTT CASSQEDRGDQPQHF
TRBJ1-5 TRBV4-3 NA NA TGCGCCAGCAGCCAAGATGTGGCAGGTCTCAATCAGCCCCAGCATTTT CASSQDVAGLNQPQHF
TRBJ1-1 TRBV27 TRBD1 NA TGTGCCAGCAGTCTCCTTCGACAGGGGGTAAGGACTGAAGCTTTCTTT CASSLLRQGVRTEAFF
TRBJ1-2 TRBV5-6 TRBD1 NA TGTGCCAGCAGCCCACCTGGGGACAGGACAAGCGCCTACACCTTC CASSPPGDRTSAYTF
TRBJ1-5 TRBV11-3 NA few TGTGCCAGCAGCTTGTACCACAGGGCTGGTCAGCCCCAGCATTTT CASSLYHRAGQPQHF
TRBJ2-7 TRBV5-1 TRBD2 NA TGCGCCAGCAGCTTTCAGAGCGGGGGCTCCTACGAGCAGTACTTC CASSFQSGGSYEQYF
TRBJ1-2 TRBV5-4 TRBD1 few TGTGCCAGCAGCCCATGGACAGGTACAGGGCGGGGCTACACCTTC CASSPWTGTGRGYTF
TRBJ1-6 TRBV7-2 NA NA TGTGCCAGCAGCCCAAATAGTGGCCTGAGGACAGCTAATTCACCCCTCCACTTT CASSPNSGLRTANSPLHF
TRBJ1-2 TRBV27 NA NA TGTGCCAGCAGTTTACAGGCGGGCCCTTATGGCTACACCTTC CASSLQAGPYGYTF
TRBJ2-3 TRBV7-9 TRBD2 once TGTGCCAGCAGCAATAGCGGGGGGGCCCCAGATACGCAGTATTTT CASSNSGGAPDTQYF
TRBJ1-2 TRBV7-9 TRBD1 NA TGTGCCAGCAGCTTATCCGGGACAGGGAACTATGGCTACACCTTC CASSLSGTGNYGYTF
TRBJ2-1 TRBV4-3 TRBD2 NA TGCGCCAGCAGCCAGACCGGACTAGCGGGACGCAATGAGCAGTTCTTC CASSQTGLAGRNEQFF
TRBJ2-5 TRBV6-7 TRBD1 NA TGTGCCAGCAGTTTCTCTGACAGGGGACAAGAGACCCAGTACTTC CASSFSDRGQETQYF
TRBJ2-6 TRBV5-1 TRBD2 NA TGCGCCAGCAGCTTGGCCGAGACTAGCGGGGGGGCCTCTGGGGCCAACGTCCTGACTTTC CASSLAETSGGASGANVLTF
TRBJ2-7 TRBV28 NA once TGTGCCAGCAGTTCGGAGTCGACCTACGAGCAGTACTTC CASSSESTYEQYF
TRBJ2-7 TRBV2 NA NA TGTGCCAGCAGGGGTCGGACGGACTTGAGCTCCTACGAGCAGTACTTC CASRGRTDLSSYEQYF
TRBJ2-1 TRBV29-1 TRBD2 NA TGCAGCGAGCGGGACGAGGAATACAATGAGCAGTTCTTC CSERDEEYNEQFF
TRBJ2-3 TRBV4-1 NA once TGCGCCAGCAGCCAAGATAGGGGAGCGGGCCAGTGGGATACGCAGTATTTT CASSQDRGAGQWDTQYF
TRBJ1-3 TRBV9 NA NA TGTGCCAGCAGCGCCCGGGGAAACACCATATATTTT CASSARGNTIYF
TRBJ1-1 TRBV5-6 TRBD1 once TGTGCCAGCAGCTTCGGGACAGGGTGGATGGTGAACACTGAAGCTTTCTTT CASSFGTGWMVNTEAFF
TRBJ1-3 TRBV5-1 NA NA TGCGCCAGCAGCACCGGTACAGGGCCTGGAAACACCATATATTTT CASSTGTGPGNTIYF
TRBJ1-3 TRBV10-3 NA NA TGTGCCATCAGTGAGTCCGCGACAGCGAGCTCTGGAAACACCATATATTTT CAISESATASSGNTIYF
TRBJ2-7 TRBV7-6 NA once TGTGCCAGCAGCCCGTTGATGAGGGAGGATTGGGGCGAGCAGTACTTC CASSPLMREDWGEQYF
TRBJ1-4 TRBV7-9 TRBD1 NA TGTGCCAGCAGCCCCTACAGGGGGCCCGGGATGTTTTTT CASSPYRGPGMFF